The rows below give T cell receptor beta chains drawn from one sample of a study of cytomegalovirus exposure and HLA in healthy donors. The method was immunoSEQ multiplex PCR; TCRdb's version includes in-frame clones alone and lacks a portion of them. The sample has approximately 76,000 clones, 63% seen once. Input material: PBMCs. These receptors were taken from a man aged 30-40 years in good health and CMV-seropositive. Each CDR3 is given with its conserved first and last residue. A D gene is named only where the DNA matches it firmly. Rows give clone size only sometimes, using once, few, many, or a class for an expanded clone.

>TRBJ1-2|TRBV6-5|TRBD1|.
CASSYGTGEFGYTF
TGTGCCAGCAGTTACGGGACAGGGGAGTTCGGCTACACCTTC
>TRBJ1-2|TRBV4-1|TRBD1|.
CASSQGAGGPNYGYTF
TGCGCCAGCAGCCAAGGTGCAGGGGGCCCGAACTATGGCTACACCTTC
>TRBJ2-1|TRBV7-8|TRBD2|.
CASSALGTGGLEQFF
TGTGCCAGCAGCGCGCTTGGGACGGGGGGACTGGAGCAGTTCTTC
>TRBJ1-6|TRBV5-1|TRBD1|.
CASSLQGTNSPLHF
TGCGCCAGCAGCCTACAGGGGACTAATTCACCCCTCCACTTT
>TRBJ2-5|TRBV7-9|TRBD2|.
CASSPRASGGLGETQYF
TGTGCCAGCAGCCCCCGAGCTAGCGGGGGGCTGGGAGAGACCCAGTACTTC
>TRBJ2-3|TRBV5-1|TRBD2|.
CASRVGTSGDTQYF
TGCGCCAGCAGGGTGGGGACTAGCGGAGATACGCAGTATTTT
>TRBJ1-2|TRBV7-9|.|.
CASTPTTTNNYGYTF
TGTGCCAGCACCCCAACTACAACGAATAACTATGGCTACACCTTC
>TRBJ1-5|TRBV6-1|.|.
CASSEGWGASSQPQHF
TGTGCCAGCAGTGAGGGGTGGGGAGCTAGCAGTCAGCCCCAGCATTTT
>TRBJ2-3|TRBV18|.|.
CASSPDTRSSTDTQYF
TGTGCCAGCTCACCAGATACCAGATCTAGCACAGATACGCAGTATTTT
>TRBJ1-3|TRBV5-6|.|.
CASSLWGLNSGNTIYF
TGTGCCAGCAGCTTGTGGGGGCTTAATTCTGGAAACACCATATATTTT
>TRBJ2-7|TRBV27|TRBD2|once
CASSQRGTIYEQYF
TGTGCCAGCAGTCAACGCGGGACTATCTACGAGCAGTACTTC
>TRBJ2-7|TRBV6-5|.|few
CASRSAGRTYEQYF
TGTGCCAGCAGGTCAGCGGGTCGAACCTACGAGCAGTACTTC
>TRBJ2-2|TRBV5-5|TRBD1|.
CASSLVGTGAFTANTGELFF
TGTGCCAGCAGCTTGGTTGGGACAGGGGCCTTCACCGCGAACACCGGGGAGCTGTTTTTT
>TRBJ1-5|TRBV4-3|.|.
CTSSQVEGQPQHF
TGCACCAGCAGCCAAGTTGAGGGCCAGCCCCAGCATTTT
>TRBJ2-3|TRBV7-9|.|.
CASSEGGTRTDTQYF
TGTGCCAGCAGCGAGGGGGGGACCCGCACAGATACGCAGTATTTT
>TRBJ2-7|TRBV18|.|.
CASSPGLTTDEQYF
TGTGCCAGCTCACCAGGGTTGACTACCGACGAGCAGTACTTC
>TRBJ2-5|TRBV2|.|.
CATMYGPTKRTQYF
TGTGCCACCATGTACGGACCGACTAAGCGGACCCAGTACTTC
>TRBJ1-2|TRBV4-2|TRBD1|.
CASSQGWDRGNYGYTF
TGTGCCAGCAGCCAAGGATGGGACAGAGGTAACTATGGCTACACCTTC
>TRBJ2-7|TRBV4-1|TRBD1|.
CASSPPGTGGLEQYF
TGCGCCAGCAGCCCTCCCGGGACAGGGGGCCTCGAGCAGTACTTC
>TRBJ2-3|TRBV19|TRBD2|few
CASSTPMGAGTDTQYF
TGTGCCAGTAGTACCCCCATGGGAGCGGGGACAGATACGCAGTATTTT
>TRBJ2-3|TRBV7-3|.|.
CASSQTADTQYF
TGTGCCAGCAGCCAAACGGCAGATACGCAGTATTTT
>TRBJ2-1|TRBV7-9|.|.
CASSSAGASSYNEQFF
TGTGCCAGCAGCTCCGCGGGGGCTAGCTCCTACAATGAGCAGTTCTTC
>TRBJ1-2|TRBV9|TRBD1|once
CASSVTDRANYGYTF
TGTGCCAGCAGCGTAACGGACAGGGCTAACTATGGCTACACCTTC
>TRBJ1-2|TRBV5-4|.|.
CASSRTPGAFGYTF
TGTGCCAGCAGCCGGACCCCAGGGGCTTTTGGCTACACCTTC
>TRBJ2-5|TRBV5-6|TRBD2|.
CASSLISGGALETQYF
TGTGCCAGCAGCTTAATTAGCGGGGGGGCTCTGGAGACCCAGTACTTC
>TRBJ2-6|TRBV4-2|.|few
CASSQDKNSGANVLTF
TGTGCCAGCAGCCAAGATAAAAATTCTGGGGCCAACGTCCTGACTTTC
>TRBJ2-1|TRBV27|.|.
CASRPLAGATIYNEQFF
TGTGCCAGCAGGCCACTGGCGGGGGCAACCATCTACAATGAGCAGTTCTTC
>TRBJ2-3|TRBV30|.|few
CAWKQGLGRGSDTQYF
TGTGCCTGGAAACAAGGACTGGGGAGGGGGTCAGATACGCAGTATTTT
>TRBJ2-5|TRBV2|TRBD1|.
CASRDGRTGRETQYF
TGTGCCAGCAGAGATGGTAGGACAGGGAGGGAGACCCAGTACTTC
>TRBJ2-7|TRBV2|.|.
CASTPTGSRYEQYF
TGTGCCAGCACTCCGACAGGCTCCCGCTACGAGCAGTACTTC
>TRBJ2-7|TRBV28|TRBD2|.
CASSFLAGASYEQYF
TGTGCCAGCAGTTTCCTAGCGGGGGCATCCTACGAGCAGTACTTC
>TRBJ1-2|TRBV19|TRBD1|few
CATRGDRVGGYTF
TGTGCCACCAGAGGGGACAGGGTGGGAGGCTACACCTTC
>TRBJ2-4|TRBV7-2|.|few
CASSLEEGANIQYF
TGTGCCAGCAGCTTAGAGGAGGGGGCAAACATTCAGTACTTC
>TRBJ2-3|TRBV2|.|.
CASRRGMGDTQYF
TGTGCCAGCAGAAGGGGGATGGGAGATACGCAGTATTTT
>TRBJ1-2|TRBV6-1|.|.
CASSEARGPKLTNYGYTF
TGTGCCAGCAGTGAAGCGCGGGGGCCAAAACTAACTAACTATGGCTACACCTTC
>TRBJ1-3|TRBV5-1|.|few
CASSPTGNGNTIYF
TGCGCCAGCAGCCCTACAGGGAATGGAAACACCATATATTTT
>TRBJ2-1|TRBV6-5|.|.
CASSYPGSHEQFF
TGTGCCAGCAGTTACCCGGGTAGCCATGAGCAGTTCTTC
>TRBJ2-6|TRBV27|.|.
CASSATVSGANVLTF
TGTGCCAGCAGTGCGACAGTCTCTGGGGCCAACGTCCTGACTTTC
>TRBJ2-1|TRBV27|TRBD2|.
CASSTSGGRWDEQFF
TGTGCCAGCAGTACCTCTGGCGGGAGATGGGATGAGCAGTTCTTC
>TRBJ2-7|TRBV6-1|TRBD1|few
CASSGDRVSEQYF
TGTGCCAGCAGTGGGGACAGGGTAAGCGAGCAGTACTTC
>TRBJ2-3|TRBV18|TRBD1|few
CASSSGQVTDTQYF
TGTGCCAGCTCATCAGGACAGGTCACAGATACGCAGTATTTT
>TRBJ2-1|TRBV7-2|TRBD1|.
CASSFASAGGYNEQFF
TGTGCCAGCAGCTTCGCCTCGGCAGGGGGATACAATGAGCAGTTCTTC
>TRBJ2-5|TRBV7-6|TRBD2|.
CASSLESSGVEQYF
TGTGCCAGCAGCTTAGAATCCAGCGGGGTTGAGCAGTACTTC